These T cell receptor beta chains were read from a single sample in a study of memory CD4+ T cells and cytomegalovirus serostatus. Using immunoSEQ multiplex PCR, the repertoire was profiled, and TCRdb retains in-frame clones only, with some absent. The profile covers roughly 45,000 clones, with more than 70% appearing a single time and roughly 0.76% taken by the ten largest. The sample consisted of memory CD4+ T cells from blood. The source of these receptors is an adult in good health and CMV-seronegative. The CDR3 runs from the conserved cysteine through the conserved F or W. A D gene is named only where the DNA matches it firmly.

v_gene,j_gene,len,d_gene,CDR3aa
TRBV11-2,TRBJ2-7,14,TRBD1,CASSLAGQVGGQYF
TRBV5-1,TRBJ1-1,15,.,CASSLGQRGDTEAFF
TRBV5-4,TRBJ1-2,15,TRBD1,CASSSDRGGNYGYTF
TRBV30,TRBJ2-7,14,TRBD2,CAWSPGLASYEQYF
TRBV7-9,TRBJ1-1,14,.,CASSLSPENTEAFF
TRBV2,TRBJ1-2,13,TRBD1,CASSTGTAYGYTF
TRBV2,TRBJ2-3,13,.,CASSVRETDTQYF
TRBV25-1,TRBJ2-7,15,.,CASSGDPGRAYEQYF
TRBV6-5,TRBJ1-2,13,.,CASRRRGHYGYTF
TRBV9,TRBJ2-1,16,TRBD2,CASSGSAGVDYNEQFF
TRBV6-1,TRBJ2-7,16,TRBD2,CASSVSTSGVAYEQYF
TRBV6-5,TRBJ1-1,15,.,CASTVYYKGNTEAFF
TRBV11-2,TRBJ2-5,14,.,CASSGGYTQETQYF
TRBV7-8,TRBJ1-1,16,.,CASSLATGWENTEAFF
TRBV6-1,TRBJ1-1,13,.,CASKKDIYTEAFF
TRBV28,TRBJ2-7,19,.,CASSSTGNPNPQYSYEQYF
TRBV6-5,TRBJ2-7,15,.,CASSPGGGSPYEQYF
TRBV7-2,TRBJ1-2,13,.,CASSPDRNYGYTF
TRBV28,TRBJ2-7,15,TRBD1,CASSLPGQGPDEQYF
TRBV4-2,TRBJ2-1,16,TRBD2,CASSRLTSGRDNEQFF
TRBV30,TRBJ2-7,11,TRBD1,CAWRDRGVQYF
TRBV6-5,TRBJ2-7,13,TRBD1,CASSRQGSYEQYF
TRBV4-1,TRBJ1-3,19,TRBD1,CASSQGPGTAISSGNTIYF
TRBV5-1,TRBJ2-3,15,TRBD2,CASSVSGARTDTQYF
TRBV2,TRBJ2-1,13,.,CASLRKPFNEQFF
TRBV29-1,TRBJ1-1,14,.,CSAHIGFRDTEAFF
TRBV5-4,TRBJ2-2,15,.,CASSAGTLNTGELFF
TRBV27,TRBJ2-1,16,TRBD2,CASSSRRLAGYNEQFF
TRBV6-1,TRBJ1-5,14,.,CASSVQGSNQPQHF
TRBV5-6,TRBJ2-1,17,TRBD1,CASSLVGGLTRDNEQFF
TRBV28,TRBJ2-2,15,.,CASSFAQTYTGELFF
TRBV4-1,TRBJ2-3,14,TRBD1,CASSQGQFTDTQYF
TRBV28,TRBJ1-2,12,.,CASSPQPDGYTF
TRBV7-9,TRBJ2-7,18,TRBD2,CASSYVPGLAGGLYEQYF
TRBV10-3,TRBJ1-1,13,TRBD1,CAISGQGNTEAFF
TRBV2,TRBJ1-1,13,.,CASSESGNTEAFF
TRBV4-2,TRBJ2-6,17,.,CASSQGGARDGANVLTF
TRBV27,TRBJ2-3,16,TRBD2,CASSSFRGRPTDTQYF
TRBV2,TRBJ1-2,15,.,CASSEARQSHYGYTF
TRBV29-1,TRBJ2-3,14,TRBD2,CSVGTSGRADTQYF
TRBV5-6,TRBJ1-1,16,.,CASSSTIRDTGRGAFF
TRBV6-5,TRBJ2-5,13,.,CASGFRLEETQYF
TRBV2,TRBJ2-1,15,.,CASSEGGFSYNEQFF
TRBV6-5,TRBJ1-2,14,.,CASGRGGEDYGYTF
TRBV5-1,TRBJ2-1,15,TRBD1,CASSWTGEAYNEQFF
TRBV6-6,TRBJ1-5,14,.,CASSYLRGNQPQHF
TRBV2,TRBJ1-1,15,.,CASVKLLPGNTEAFF
TRBV5-1,TRBJ1-3,19,.,CASWGAPPLPWHSGNTIYF
TRBV7-9,TRBJ2-3,17,TRBD2,CASSDHLLAAFTDTQYF
TRBV30,TRBJ1-5,16,TRBD1,CAWSVQGTGYNQPQHF
TRBV9,TRBJ1-1,14,TRBD1,CASSFRTGNTEAFF
TRBV7-2,TRBJ2-2,16,.,CASSFAGRSVPGELFF